This TCR beta chain was sequenced for a study of identical twins. In TCRdb, the 5' RACE reads were re-called with MiXCR into one record per CDR3 protein. This table has approximately 530,000 distinct CDR3 sequences, more than 20% appearing once. This CDR3 contains 16 residues. CDR1 and CDR2 from the germline V gene are SGHRS and YFSETQ. With 4 bases clipped from V and 3 bases from J, the junction kept 10 bases outside the gene matches. The sample was also reused in another study, on yellow fever vaccine responses in identical twins.

The TCR originated in a woman between 18 and 30 years old in good health. Specimen: CD4+ T cells sorted from blood. This chain joins TRBV5-1 and TRBJ1-2; TRBD1 matches 9 bases. The CDR3 reads CASSPRTGVGDYGYTF. For the CDR3, the DNA is TGCGCCAGCAGCCCACGGACAGGGGTAGGGGACTATGGCTACACCTTC. Full variable domain (missing parts from reference TRBV5-1 and TRBJ1-2): KAGVTQTPRYLIKTRGQQVTLSCSPISGHRSVSWYQQTPGQGLQFLFEYFSETQRNKGNFPGRFSGRQFSNSRSEMNVSTLELGDSALYLCASSPRTGVGDYGYTFGSGTRLTVV.